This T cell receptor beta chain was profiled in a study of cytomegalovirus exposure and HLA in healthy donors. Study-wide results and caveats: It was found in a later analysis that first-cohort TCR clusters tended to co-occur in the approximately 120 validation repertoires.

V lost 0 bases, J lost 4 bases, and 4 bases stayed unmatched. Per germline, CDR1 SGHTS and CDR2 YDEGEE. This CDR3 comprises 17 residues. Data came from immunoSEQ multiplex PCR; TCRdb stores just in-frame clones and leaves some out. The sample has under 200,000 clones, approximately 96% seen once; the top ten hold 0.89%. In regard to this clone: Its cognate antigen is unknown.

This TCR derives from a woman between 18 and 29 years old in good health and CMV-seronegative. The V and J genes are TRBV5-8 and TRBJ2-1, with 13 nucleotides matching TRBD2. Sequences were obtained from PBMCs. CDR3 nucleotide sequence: TGTGCCAGCAGCTTGGCCGGGACTAGCGGGGCTTACAATGAGCAGTTCTTC. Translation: CASSLAGTSGAYNEQFF.